A selection of T cell receptor beta chains follows, all from one sample in a study of cytomegalovirus exposure and HLA in healthy donors. Sequenced by immunoSEQ multiplex PCR; TCRdb stores in-frame clones only, minus some. This table has 150,000 to 200,000 clones, approximately 78% appearing once. The specimen was PBMCs. The source is a woman under 40 in good health and CMV-seronegative. Each CDR3 is given with its conserved first and last residue. The D gene is left open where the match is weak. Where a row states a size, it is once, few, many or the class of an expanded clone; other rows omit it.

D gene	V gene	clone size	CDR3 length	J gene	CDR3 DNA	CDR3 protein
TRBD1	TRBV11-1	-	14	TRBJ2-3	TGTGCCAGCAGCAGAGGACAGGCTGAGAGTACGCAGTATTTT	CASSRGQAESTQYF
-	TRBV5-1	-	16	TRBJ2-5	TGCGCCAGCCTCCCGATGGCCGCGGCGGGGCGAGAGACCCAGTACTTC	CASLPMAAAGRETQYF
-	TRBV9	-	14	TRBJ1-2	TGTGCCAGCAGCTCCTGGGGAGGCCCATGGGGCTACACCTTC	CASSSWGGPWGYTF
-	TRBV6-5	once	15	TRBJ1-6	TGTGCCAGCAGTTACGTTAGCTCCAGGGGTTCACCCCTCCACTTT	CASSYVSSRGSPLHF
-	TRBV30	many	15	TRBJ1-1	TGTGCCTGGAGGCCCTTACAGGGTATGAACACTGAAGCTTTCTTT	CAWRPLQGMNTEAFF
TRBD1	TRBV15	-	13	TRBJ2-3	TGTGCCACCAGCGGACAGGGAACAGATACGCAGTATTTT	CATSGQGTDTQYF
-	TRBV11-2	-	12	TRBJ2-1	TGTGCCAGCAGCTTACCTCGCAATGAGCAGTTCTTC	CASSLPRNEQFF
-	TRBV4-1	-	16	TRBJ2-1	TGCGCCAGCAGCCTAGGACTAATAAGCTCCTACAATGAGCAGTTCTTC	CASSLGLISSYNEQFF
-	TRBV6-5	-	13	TRBJ1-2	TGTGCCAGCAGCCCCGGGACACCCTTAGGCTACACCTTC	CASSPGTPLGYTF
-	TRBV7-6	once	15	TRBJ1-4	TGTGCCAGCAGCTCGCCCACAGAGTATAATGAAAAACTGTTTTTT	CASSSPTEYNEKLFF
-	TRBV28	-	13	TRBJ2-1	TGTGCCAGCAGTTTGGGCCAACACAATGAGCAGTTCTTC	CASSLGQHNEQFF
-	TRBV30	-	13	TRBJ1-5	TGTGCCTGGAGTGTAGCTGGAGGACAGCCCCAGCATTTT	CAWSVAGGQPQHF
-	TRBV9	once	13	TRBJ2-5	TGTGCCAGCAGCGCCGACTATGCGGAGACCCAGTACTTC	CASSADYAETQYF
-	TRBV9	-	15	TRBJ2-7	TGTGCCAGCAGCCCTAGCGTCGGGGGCTCCTACGAGCAGTACTTC	CASSPSVGGSYEQYF
TRBD1	TRBV11-2	-	18	TRBJ1-5	TGTGCCAGCAGCTTGGGTGCAGGGGGGTCTTATAGCAATCAGCCCCAGCATTTT	CASSLGAGGSYSNQPQHF
TRBD2	TRBV5-4	few	14	TRBJ2-7	TGTGCCAGCAGCTTACTAGCGGGACCCTACGAGCAGTACTTC	CASSLLAGPYEQYF
TRBD1	TRBV10-3	-	15	TRBJ1-1	TGTGCCATCAGTTCCCGGACAGGGGGCAAGACTGAAGCTTTCTTT	CAISSRTGGKTEAFF
TRBD2	TRBV10-2	-	17	TRBJ2-3	TGCGCCAGCAGTCCACCGGGGGGTAGCGGTTTCACAGATACGCAGTATTTT	CASSPPGGSGFTDTQYF
TRBD1	TRBV30	-	16	TRBJ2-1	TGTGCCTGGATATCCCGCCCGGGACAGAACAACAATGAGCAGTTCTTC	CAWISRPGQNNNEQFF
TRBD2	TRBV5-1	-	15	TRBJ2-3	TGCGCCAGCACGGCACTAGCGGGGGGGCGAAATACGCAGTATTTT	CASTALAGGRNTQYF
-	TRBV19	-	15	TRBJ2-7	TGTGCCAGTAGTATGGACTTGGGCAGCTCCTACGAGCAGTACTTC	CASSMDLGSSYEQYF
-	TRBV6-5	-	14	TRBJ1-2	TGTGCCAGCAGTTACGGTGGAGGGTCCTATGGCTACACCTTC	CASSYGGGSYGYTF
-	TRBV7-9	-	15	TRBJ2-1	TGTGCCAGCAGCAAAGGGGCTAGTGGGTGGTGGGAGCAGTTCTTC	CASSKGASGWWEQFF
-	TRBV2	few	16	TRBJ1-2	TGTGCCAGCAGTGAACGGGTACGGGGGAGGATGGATGGCTACACCTTC	CASSERVRGRMDGYTF
-	TRBV27	-	13	TRBJ2-5	TGTGCCAGCAGCTCCACCCTCCGGGAGACCCAGTACTTC	CASSSTLRETQYF
TRBD2	TRBV18	few	15	TRBJ2-7	TGTGCCAGCTCACCTAGCGGGAGGAGCTCCTACGAGCAGTACTTC	CASSPSGRSSYEQYF
-	TRBV5-1	-	17	TRBJ2-7	TGCGCCAGCAGCTTGTGGGCAGGAGGGGCGGACTCCTACGAGCAGTACTTC	CASSLWAGGADSYEQYF
-	TRBV4-1	-	15	TRBJ2-7	TGCGCCAGCAGCCCCGGTGACGGACTGGCCTACGAGCAGTACTTC	CASSPGDGLAYEQYF
-	TRBV18	-	15	TRBJ2-5	TGTGCCAGCTCACCAAACAAGATTGCGGGAGAGACCCAGTACTTC	CASSPNKIAGETQYF
TRBD1	TRBV19	-	15	TRBJ2-7	TGTGCCAGTAGTAGGTACGGGACAGGCGTCTACGAGCAGTACTTC	CASSRYGTGVYEQYF
-	TRBV27	-	15	TRBJ2-3	TGTGCCAGCAGTTTATCAACAGGCCTATGGGATACGCAGTATTTT	CASSLSTGLWDTQYF
TRBD1	TRBV5-4	-	16	TRBJ1-3	TGTGCCAGCAGCCCCACAGGGGACGAGCGTGGAAACACCATATATTTT	CASSPTGDERGNTIYF
-	TRBV5-1	once	14	TRBJ2-1	TGCGCCAGCGGGCTCGGCGCCCTAAACAATGAGCAGTTCTTC	CASGLGALNNEQFF
TRBD2	TRBV4-1	-	15	TRBJ2-7	TGCGCCAGCAGCCAACCTACTAGCGGGAGGCGGGAGCAGTACTTC	CASSQPTSGRREQYF